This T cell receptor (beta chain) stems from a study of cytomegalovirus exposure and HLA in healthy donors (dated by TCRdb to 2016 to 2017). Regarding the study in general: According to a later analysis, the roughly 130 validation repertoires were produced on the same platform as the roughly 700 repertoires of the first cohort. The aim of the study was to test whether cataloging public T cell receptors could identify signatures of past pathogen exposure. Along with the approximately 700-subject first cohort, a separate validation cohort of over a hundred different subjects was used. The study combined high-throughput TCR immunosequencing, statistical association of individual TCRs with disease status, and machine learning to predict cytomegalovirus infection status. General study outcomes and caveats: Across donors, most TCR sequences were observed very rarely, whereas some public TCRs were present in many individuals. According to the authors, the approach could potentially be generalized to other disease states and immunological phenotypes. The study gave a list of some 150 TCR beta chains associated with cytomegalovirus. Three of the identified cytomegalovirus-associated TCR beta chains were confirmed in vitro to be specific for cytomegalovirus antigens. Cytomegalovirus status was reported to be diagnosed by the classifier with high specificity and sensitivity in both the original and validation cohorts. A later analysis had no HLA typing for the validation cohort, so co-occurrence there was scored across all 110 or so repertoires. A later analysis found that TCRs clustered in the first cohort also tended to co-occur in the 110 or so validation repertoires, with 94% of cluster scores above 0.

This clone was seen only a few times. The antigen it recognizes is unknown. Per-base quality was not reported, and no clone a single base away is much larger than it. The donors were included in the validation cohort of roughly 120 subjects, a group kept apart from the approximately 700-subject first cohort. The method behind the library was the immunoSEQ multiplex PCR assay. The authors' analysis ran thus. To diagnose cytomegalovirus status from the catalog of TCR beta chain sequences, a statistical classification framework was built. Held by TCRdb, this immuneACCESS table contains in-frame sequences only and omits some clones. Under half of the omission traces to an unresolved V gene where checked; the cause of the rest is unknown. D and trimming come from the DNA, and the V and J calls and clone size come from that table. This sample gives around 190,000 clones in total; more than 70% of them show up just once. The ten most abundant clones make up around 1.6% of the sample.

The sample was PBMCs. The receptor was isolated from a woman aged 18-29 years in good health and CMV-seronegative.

The DNA sequence is given as TGTGCCAGCTCACCATTGGCCAGAGGGCTTGATCAGCCCCAGCATTTT. The encoded protein is CASSPLARGLDQPQHF. The sequence links TRBV18 to TRBJ1-5; the D gene cannot be resolved reliably. The CDR3 measures 16 amino acids from cysteine to phenylalanine. The kept DNA is CDR3 alone, 48 bases in frame from the first base. The junction carries 16 bases between V and J, which are trimmed by 2 bases and 5 bases respectively. Sequences KGHSH (CDR1) and LQKENI (CDR2) are obtained from the germline V gene.